A single sample gave rise to the 10 T cell receptor beta chains below, sequenced in a study of post-analysis software for immune sequencing data. No antigen has been assigned to these receptors. Built from TCR beta cDNA, the libraries had unique molecular identifiers in them. From the PCR reads, TCRdb called clonotypes with MiXCR, one entry per CDR3 protein. This table has roughly 800,000 distinct CDR3 sequences, just under 30% appearing once. Broader study findings: Controls had lower frequencies than patients of four or five TRBV segments, which included TRBV5-6, TRBV5-1 and TRBV20-1.

Sequenced input: blood. These receptors were collected from a girl under 18 with multiple sclerosis.

V gene TRBV10-3 combines with J gene TRBJ2-6, with D unclear. Germline CDR1 ENHRY, CDR2 SYGVKD. The germline V and J ends were trimmed by 4 bases and 2 bases, with 6 bases remaining between them. This CDR3 spans 14 amino acids. The CDR3 is CAISVRPGANVLTF. The CDR3 coding sequence is TGTGCCATCAGTGTCCGTCCTGGGGCCAACGTCCTGACTTTC.

In its sample, this clonotype was seen a few times. This chain joins TRBV6-5 and TRBJ2-5; D is possibly TRBD1 (7 bases). Trimming left V 6 bases short and J 6 bases short, with 14 bases between. The CDR3 totals 13 residues. Germline loops: CDR1 MNHEY, CDR2 SVGAGI. CDR3 residues: CASRRQGGKTQYF. The CDR3 DNA follows: TGTGCCAGCAGGCGACAGGGAGGAAAGACCCAGTACTTC.

This clonotype was counted many times. The V call is TRBV7-9, the J call TRBJ2-7; the match to TRBD2 covers 14 bases. Per the germline V gene, CDR1 is SEHNR and CDR2 is FQNEAQ (reference sequence). The CDR3 has 18 amino acids. Trimming cost V 4 bases and J 4 bases; bases outside gene matches: 12. In DNA form, the CDR3 reads TGTGCCAGCAGCTCCGGGGACTGGGGACTAGCGGGAGCTTACGAGCAGTACTTC. Its protein product is CASSSGDWGLAGAYEQYF.

This clonotype turned up a few times. The J gene is TRBJ2-3, the V gene TRBV7-2; no firm D call. The germline gives CDR1 SGHTA, CDR2 FQGNSA. The CDR3 contains 14 residues. The ends were cut back, 3 bases at V and 7 bases at J, with 14 bases in the middle. The CDR3, as DNA: TGTGCCAGCAGCTTTGGGGTCTCTGAGAATACGCAGTATTTT. Protein product: CASSFGVSENTQYF.

The chain carries TRBV7-9 and TRBJ1-1; TRBD1 aligns across 7 bases. The germline gives CDR1 SEHNR, CDR2 FQNEAQ (reference sequence). V gave up 2 bases and J gave up 10 bases; unmatched junction bases: 4. The CDR3 contains 12 residues. The CDR3 DNA reads TGTGCCAGCAGCTTAAATGGACAGGTAGCTTTCTTT. The encoded protein is CASSLNGQVAFF.

This chain uses TRBV6-2 or TRBV6-3 with TRBJ1-5, with D unclear. CDR1 and CDR2 from the germline V gene are MNHEY and SVGEGT. The CDR3 loop spans 13 amino acids. Trimming took off 2 bases at V and 6 bases at J, with 8 bases between the two ends. The CDR3 nucleotides read TGTGCCAGCAGTTACGGTCTGGGTCAGCCCCAGCATTTT. This gives the protein CASSYGLGQPQHF.

The genes are TRBV6-1 and TRBJ2-3; possibly TRBD2 for D (6 bases). The CDR3 has 13 residues. The V gene lost 7 bases and the J gene lost 6 bases, with 14 bases spanning the gap. CDR1 MNHNS and CDR2 SASEGT come from the germline V gene. The CDR3, as DNA: TGTGCCAGCAAAGGGACTCCAAAGGATACGCAGTATTTT. As protein: CASKGTPKDTQYF.

The chain links TRBV29-1 to TRBJ2-7, with no clear D. The J call could be wrong; TRBJ2-5 is a better fit for the DNA end. Germline V gene sequence: CDR1 SQVTM, CDR2 ANQGSEA. The CDR3 has 12 amino acids. CDR3 sequence reads: CSVDRSGGTQYF. In nucleotides, the CDR3 is TGCAGCGTGGATCGGAGTGGCGGGACCCAGTACTTC.

The chain is built from TRBV6-1 and TRBJ2-1, with 10 bases matching TRBD1. This CDR3 is 16 amino acids long. Germline V CDR1 and CDR2: MNHNS, SASEGT. The V gene end was trimmed by 4 bases and the J gene end by 4 bases; junction bases not matched to a gene: 7. The CDR3: CASSARDRGAYNEQFF. CDR3 bases: TGTGCCAGCAGTGCCCGGGACAGGGGAGCATACAATGAGCAGTTCTTC.

The chain has TRBV29-1 and TRBJ2-1; 13 bases fit TRBD2. The CDR3 is 16 amino acids. CDR1 and CDR2 from the germline V gene are SQVTM and ANQGSEA. The V gene end was trimmed by 1 base and the J gene end by 4 bases; junction bases not matched to a gene: 4. This chain's CDR3 is CSVEAGTSGVYNEQFF. The DNA of the CDR3 is TGCAGCGTTGAAGCAGGGACTAGCGGGGTATACAATGAGCAGTTCTTC.